The T cell receptor (beta chain) described here comes from a study of tumor-infiltrating lymphocytes in primary liver carcinoma. Taking roughly 20-32 mg of unsorted bulk tissue, the authors co-extracted RNA and DNA. Chronic HBV infection was present in the patients, who were treatment-naive. CDR3 length: 14 amino acids. The germline gives CDR1 SQVTM, CDR2 ANQGSEA. Study findings and constraints: Only about 7-25% of top clones appeared in all five tumor regions.

On this clonotype: Its antigen is still unknown. The junction and the germline gene differ at one end; a read error may be behind it.

Researchers generated TCR beta cDNA from about 500 ng of total RNA, relying on a constant-region primer. Three nested multiplex PCR rounds of slightly modified ARM-PCR generated TCR beta libraries. Use of TRBV1-TRBV30 forward primers with a C-beta reverse primer characterized the first two PCR rounds, which lasted about 10 cycles each. In TCRdb, the multiplex PCR reads were re-called with MiXCR into one record per CDR3 protein. Altogether 70,000 to 85,000 distinct CDR3 sequences are present, 70% to 80% being singletons, with the ten largest covering roughly 13%. The chain is built from TRBV29-1 and TRBJ2-2, with TRBD2 matching 9 bases. Sequenced: liver tumor tissue from sampling region 4. Subset defined: tumor region T4, right-lateral pole. The TCR sequence derives from a woman between 55 and 75 years old with primary liver carcinoma and hepatitis B virus infection. CDR3 residues: CSVEGTSRTGGLLF. CDR3 nucleotides: TGTAGCGTTGAAGGGACTAGCCGGACCGGGGGGCTGTTATTT.